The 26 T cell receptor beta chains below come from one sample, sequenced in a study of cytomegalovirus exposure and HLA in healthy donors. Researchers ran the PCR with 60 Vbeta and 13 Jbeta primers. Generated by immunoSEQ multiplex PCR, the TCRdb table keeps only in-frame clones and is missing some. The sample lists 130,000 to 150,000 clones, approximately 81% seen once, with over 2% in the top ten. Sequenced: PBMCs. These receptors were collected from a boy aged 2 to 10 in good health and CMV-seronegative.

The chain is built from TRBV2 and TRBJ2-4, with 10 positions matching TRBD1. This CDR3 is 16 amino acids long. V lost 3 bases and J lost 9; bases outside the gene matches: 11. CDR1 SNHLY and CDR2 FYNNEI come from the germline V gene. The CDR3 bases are TGTGCCAGCAGTGAGGAGTCGGACAGGGGGACTAGCATTCAGTACTTC. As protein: CASSEESDRGTSIQYF.

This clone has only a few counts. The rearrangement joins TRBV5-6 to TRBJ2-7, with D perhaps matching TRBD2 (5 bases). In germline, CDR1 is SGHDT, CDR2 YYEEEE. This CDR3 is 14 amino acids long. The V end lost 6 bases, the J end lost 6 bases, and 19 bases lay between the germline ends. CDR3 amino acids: CASNPGIYRGEQYF. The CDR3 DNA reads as TGTGCCAGCAACCCCGGAATTTATCGGGGCGAGCAGTACTTC.

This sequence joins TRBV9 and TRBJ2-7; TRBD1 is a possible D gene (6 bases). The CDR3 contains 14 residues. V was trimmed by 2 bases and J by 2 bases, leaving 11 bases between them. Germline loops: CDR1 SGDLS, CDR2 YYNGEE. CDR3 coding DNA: TGTGCCAGCAGCGTCGGGACACAACCCTACGAGCAGTACTTC. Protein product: CASSVGTQPYEQYF.

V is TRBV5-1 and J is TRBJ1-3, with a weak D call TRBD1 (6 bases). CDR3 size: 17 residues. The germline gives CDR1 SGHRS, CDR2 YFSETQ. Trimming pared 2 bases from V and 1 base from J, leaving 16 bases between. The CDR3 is CASSFEPPRGSGNTIYF. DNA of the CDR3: TGCGCCAGCAGCTTTGAACCGCCCAGGGGTTCTGGAAACACCATATATTTT.

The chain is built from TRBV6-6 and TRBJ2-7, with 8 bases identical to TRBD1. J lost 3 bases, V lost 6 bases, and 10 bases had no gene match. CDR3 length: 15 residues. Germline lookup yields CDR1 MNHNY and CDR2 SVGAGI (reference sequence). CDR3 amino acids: CASRYRDRKSYEQYF. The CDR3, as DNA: TGTGCCAGCAGGTACCGGGACAGGAAAAGCTACGAGCAGTACTTC.

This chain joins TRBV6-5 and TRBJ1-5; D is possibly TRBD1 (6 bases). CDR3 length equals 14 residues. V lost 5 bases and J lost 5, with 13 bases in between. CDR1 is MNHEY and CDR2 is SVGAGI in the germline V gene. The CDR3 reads CASSRGGADQPQHF. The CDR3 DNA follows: TGTGCCAGCAGTCGGGGGGGCGCGGATCAGCCCCAGCATTTT.

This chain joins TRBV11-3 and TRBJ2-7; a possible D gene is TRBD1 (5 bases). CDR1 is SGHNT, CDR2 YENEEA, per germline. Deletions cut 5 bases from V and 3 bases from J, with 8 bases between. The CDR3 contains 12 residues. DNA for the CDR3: TGTGCCAGCAGCCTAACAGGCTACGAGCAGTACTTC. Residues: CASSLTGYEQYF.

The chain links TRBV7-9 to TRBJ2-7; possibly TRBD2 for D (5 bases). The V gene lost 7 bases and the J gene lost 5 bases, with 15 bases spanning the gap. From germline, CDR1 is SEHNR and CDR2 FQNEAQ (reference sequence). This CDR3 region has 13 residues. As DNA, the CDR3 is TGTGCCAGCACCAGAGGGCCTGGGGACGAGCAGTACTTC. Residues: CASTRGPGDEQYF.

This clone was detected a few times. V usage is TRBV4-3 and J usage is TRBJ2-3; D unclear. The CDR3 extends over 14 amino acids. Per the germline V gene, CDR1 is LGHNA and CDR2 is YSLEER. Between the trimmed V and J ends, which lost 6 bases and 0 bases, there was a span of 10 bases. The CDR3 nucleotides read TGCGCCAGCAGTTCGGGTTCAAGCACAGATACGCAGTATTTT. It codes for CASSSGSSTDTQYF.

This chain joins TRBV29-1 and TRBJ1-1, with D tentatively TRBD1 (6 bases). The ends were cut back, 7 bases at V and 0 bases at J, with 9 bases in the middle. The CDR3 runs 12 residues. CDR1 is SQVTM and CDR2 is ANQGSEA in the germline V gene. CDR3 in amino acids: CSGGLMNTEAFF. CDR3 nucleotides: TGCAGCGGGGGGCTCATGAACACTGAAGCTTTCTTT.

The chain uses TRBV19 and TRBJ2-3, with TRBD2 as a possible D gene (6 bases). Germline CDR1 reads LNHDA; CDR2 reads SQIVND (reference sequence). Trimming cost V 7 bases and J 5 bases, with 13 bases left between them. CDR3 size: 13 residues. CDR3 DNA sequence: TGTGCCAGTAAGGAGGGGACCGTAGATACGCAGTATTTT. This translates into CASKEGTVDTQYF.

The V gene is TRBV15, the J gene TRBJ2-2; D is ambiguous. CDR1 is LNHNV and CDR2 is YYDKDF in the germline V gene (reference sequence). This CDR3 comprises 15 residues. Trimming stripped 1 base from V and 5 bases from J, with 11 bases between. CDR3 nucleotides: TGTGCCACCAGCAGAGGATTGGGCCTGACCGGGGAGCTGTTTTTT. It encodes CATSRGLGLTGELFF.

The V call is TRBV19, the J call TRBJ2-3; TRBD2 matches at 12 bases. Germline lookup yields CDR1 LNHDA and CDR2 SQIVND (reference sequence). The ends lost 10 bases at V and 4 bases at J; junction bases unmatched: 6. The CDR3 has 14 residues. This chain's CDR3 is CATRPSGGADTQYF. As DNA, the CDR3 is TGTGCCACCCGACCTAGCGGGGGGGCAGATACGCAGTATTTT.

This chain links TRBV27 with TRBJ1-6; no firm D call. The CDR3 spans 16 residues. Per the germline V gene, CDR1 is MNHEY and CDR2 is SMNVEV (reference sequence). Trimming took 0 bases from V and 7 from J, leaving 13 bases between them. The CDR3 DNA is TGTGCCAGCAGTTTATCGAATGGCATACAAAATTCACCCCTCCACTTT. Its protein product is CASSLSNGIQNSPLHF.

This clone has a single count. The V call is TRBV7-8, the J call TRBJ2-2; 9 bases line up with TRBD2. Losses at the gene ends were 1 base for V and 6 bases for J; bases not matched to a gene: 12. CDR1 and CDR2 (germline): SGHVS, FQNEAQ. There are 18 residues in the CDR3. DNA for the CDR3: TGTGCCAGCAGCTTAGGGAGCATAGCGGGAGCCCCACCCGGGGAGCTGTTTTTT. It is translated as CASSLGSIAGAPPGELFF.

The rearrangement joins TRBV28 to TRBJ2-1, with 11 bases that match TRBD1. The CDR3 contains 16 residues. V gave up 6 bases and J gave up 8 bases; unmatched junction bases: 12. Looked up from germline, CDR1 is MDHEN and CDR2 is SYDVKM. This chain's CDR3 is CASSLNYGQGADEQFF. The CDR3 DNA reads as TGTGCCAGCAGCCTGAATTATGGACAGGGGGCCGATGAGCAGTTCTTC.

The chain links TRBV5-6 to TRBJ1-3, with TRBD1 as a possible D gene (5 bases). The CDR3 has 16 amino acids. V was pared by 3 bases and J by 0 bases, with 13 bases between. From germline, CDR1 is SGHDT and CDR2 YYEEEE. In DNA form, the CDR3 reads TGTGCCAGCAGCTGGGGACTCCCGAGCTCTGGAAACACCATATATTTT. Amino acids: CASSWGLPSSGNTIYF.

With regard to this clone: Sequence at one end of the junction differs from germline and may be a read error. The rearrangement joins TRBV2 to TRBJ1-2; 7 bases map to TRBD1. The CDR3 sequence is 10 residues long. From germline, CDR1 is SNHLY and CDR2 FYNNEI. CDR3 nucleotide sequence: TGTGCCAGCAGTGTCCGGGACAGCTTCTTC. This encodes CASSVRDSFF. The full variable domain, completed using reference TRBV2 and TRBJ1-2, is EPEVTQTPSHQVTQMGQEVILRCVPISNHLYFYWYRQILGQKVEFLVSFYNNEISEKSEIFDDQFSVERPDGSNFTLKIRSTKLEDSAMYFCASSVRDSFFGSGTRLTVV.

CDR3 sequence (DNA): TGTGCCAGCAGCTTCCCCAAGACTAGCAGTAAGAATGAGCAGTTCTTC. Its translation: CASSFPKTSSKNEQFF. The genes are TRBV7-2 and TRBJ2-1; 7 bases align to TRBD2. The germline CDR1 and CDR2 sequences are SGHTA and FQGNSA. V was clipped by 3 bases and J by 7 bases; unmatched bases: 12. The CDR3 covers 16 residues.

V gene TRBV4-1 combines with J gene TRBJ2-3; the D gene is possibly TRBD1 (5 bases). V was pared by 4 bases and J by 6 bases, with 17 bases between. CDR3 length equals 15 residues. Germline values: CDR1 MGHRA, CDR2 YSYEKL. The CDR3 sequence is CASSRMGHLGDTQYF. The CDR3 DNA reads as TGCGCCAGCAGCCGAATGGGGCATCTGGGGGATACGCAGTATTTT.

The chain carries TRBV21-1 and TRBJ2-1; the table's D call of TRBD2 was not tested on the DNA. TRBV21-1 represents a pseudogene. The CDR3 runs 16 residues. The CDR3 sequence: CASSHKVRGSRPEQFF. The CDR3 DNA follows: TGTGCCAGCAGCCACAAGGTCCGCGGGTCGCGGCCTGAGCAGTTCTTC.

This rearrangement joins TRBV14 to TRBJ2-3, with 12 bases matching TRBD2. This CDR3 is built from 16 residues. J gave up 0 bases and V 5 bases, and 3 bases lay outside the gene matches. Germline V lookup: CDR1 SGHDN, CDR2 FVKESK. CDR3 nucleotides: TGTGCCAGCAGCGCAGGACTAGCGGGAAGCACAGATACGCAGTATTTT. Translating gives CASSAGLAGSTDTQYF.

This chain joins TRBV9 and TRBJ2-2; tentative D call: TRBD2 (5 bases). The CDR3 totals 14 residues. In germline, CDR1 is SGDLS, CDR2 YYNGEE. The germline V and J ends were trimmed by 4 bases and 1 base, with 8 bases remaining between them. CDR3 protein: CASSNSENTGELFF. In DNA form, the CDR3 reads TGTGCCAGCAGCAATAGCGAGAACACCGGGGAGCTGTTTTTT.

CDR3 region: CASSDSMRSNEQFF. Here the CDR3 DNA reads TGTGCCAGCAGTGACTCGATGCGGAGCAATGAGCAGTTCTTC. The J gene is TRBJ2-1, the V gene TRBV6-4, with D uncertain. This CDR3 has 14 amino acids. The ends were cut back, 0 bases at V and 6 bases at J, with 9 bases in the middle. Germline values: CDR1 MRHNA, CDR2 SNTAGT.

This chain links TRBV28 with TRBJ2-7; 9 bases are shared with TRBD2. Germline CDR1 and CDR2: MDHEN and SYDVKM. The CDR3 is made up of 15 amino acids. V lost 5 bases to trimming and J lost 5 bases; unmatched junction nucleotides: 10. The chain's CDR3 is CASSVKSGRLNEQYF. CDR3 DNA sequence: TGTGCCAGCAGTGTAAAAAGCGGGAGGTTGAACGAGCAGTACTTC.

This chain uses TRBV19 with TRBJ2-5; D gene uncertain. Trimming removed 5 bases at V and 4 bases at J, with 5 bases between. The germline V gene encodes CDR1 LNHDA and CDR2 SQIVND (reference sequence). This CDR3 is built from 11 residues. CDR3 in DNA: TGTGCCAGTAGTGAGAGAGAGACCCAGTACTTC. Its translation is CASSERETQYF. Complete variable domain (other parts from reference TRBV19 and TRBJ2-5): DGGITQSPKYLFRKEGQNVTLSCEQNLNHDAMYWYRQDPGQGLRLIYYSQIVNDFQKGDIAEGYSVSREKKESFPLTVTSAQKNPTAFYLCASSERETQYFGPGTRLLVL.